Shown below are 13 T cell receptor beta chains from a single sample sequenced in a study of blood T cell repertoires in COVID-19. Clones were sequenced by immunoSEQ multiplex PCR, and TCRdb holds only the in-frame ones, with some missing. The sample carries roughly 150,000 clones, around 81% recorded once. The material sequenced was peripheral blood. Receptors were obtained from a woman older than 75 with COVID-19, enrolled during active disease.

This clone is medium-sized (0.01 to 0.1%) by share. This rearrangement joins TRBV6-5 to TRBJ1-1; 7 bases align to TRBD1. Looked up from germline, CDR1 is MNHEY and CDR2 is SVGAGI. CDR3 length equals 15 residues. The junction had 7 bases not matched to a gene; V was cut back by 2 bases and J by 4 bases. CDR3 coding DNA: TGTGCCAGCAGTTACGACGCGACAGGGATCACTGAAGCTTTCTTT. Protein product: CASSYDATGITEAFF.

This clone has only one observation. The chain employs TRBV10-1 and TRBJ2-6; D gene uncertain. V was trimmed by 4 bases and J by 2 bases, leaving 9 bases between them. The CDR3 is 15 residues long. Germline V gene data show CDR1 as WNHNN and CDR2 as SYGVQD (reference sequence). CDR3: CASSVEEPGANVLTF. The CDR3 coding sequence is TGCGCCAGCAGTGTCGAGGAGCCTGGGGCCAACGTCCTGACTTTC.

The chain is built from TRBV6-1 and TRBJ1-5; TRBD1 matches 12 bases. The CDR3 extends over 18 amino acids. V lost 3 bases to trimming and J lost 2 bases; unmatched junction nucleotides: 8. CDR1 is MNHNS, CDR2 SASEGT, per germline. The CDR3 DNA reads TGTGCCAGCAGTGATCCGGGACAGGGGGCCTCGGGCAATCAGCCCCAGCATTTT. Translation gives CASSDPGQGASGNQPQHF.

The rearrangement uses TRBV2 and TRBJ2-3; TRBD2 matches 9 bases. Trimming cost V 8 bases and J 2 bases; bases outside gene matches: 8. Germline V CDR1 and CDR2: SNHLY, FYNNEI. CDR3 length equals 15 residues. The CDR3 sequence: CASAGIAGATDTQYF. The CDR3, as DNA: TGTGCCAGCGCGGGCATAGCGGGAGCCACAGATACGCAGTATTTT.

The chain uses TRBV28 and TRBJ1-4; the match to TRBD1 covers 7 bases. The V and J ends lost 9 bases and 4 bases, in that order; junction bases with no gene match: 5. In germline, CDR1 is MDHEN, CDR2 SYDVKM. CDR3 length equals 13 residues. The CDR3 nucleotides are TGTGCCAGTCGGGACAGTCGTAATGAAAAACTGTTTTTT. It is translated as CASRDSRNEKLFF.

This chain links TRBV5-6 with TRBJ1-2; TRBD1 agrees at 8 bases. This CDR3 comprises 14 residues. Germline CDR1 reads SGHDT; CDR2 reads YYEEEE. The V segment lost 1 base and the J segment 6 bases; nucleotides outside the gene matches: 5. The CDR3 here is CASSLSQGADGYTF. CDR3 in DNA: TGTGCCAGCAGCTTGTCTCAGGGGGCAGATGGCTACACCTTC. The variable domain in full, completed from reference TRBV5-6 and TRBJ1-2, reads DAGVTQSPTHLIKTRGQQVTLRCSPKSGHDTVSWYQQALGQGPQFIFQYYEEEERQRGNFPDRFSGHQFPNYSSELNVNALLLGDSALYLCASSLSQGADGYTFGSGTRLTVV.

There are a few counts of this clone. The genes are TRBV6-5 and TRBJ1-5; the D gene is possibly TRBD1 (6 bases). Per germline, CDR1 MNHEY and CDR2 SVGAGI. CDR3 length: 13 residues. Trimming cost V 6 bases and J 5 bases, with 11 bases left between them. CDR3 region: CASSNRDYQPQHF. The CDR3 nucleotides are TGTGCCAGCAGCAACAGGGATTATCAGCCCCAGCATTTT.

This clone was detected only a few times. This sequence joins TRBV5-1 and TRBJ2-2; 7 bases match TRBD1. This CDR3 spans 16 amino acids. CDR1 is SGHRS, CDR2 YFSETQ, per germline. The ends lost 5 bases at V and 2 bases at J; junction bases unmatched: 9. The CDR3 coding sequence is TGCGCCAGCAGTCTCAACGGGGACAGTAACACCGGGGAGCTGTTTTTT. It translates to CASSLNGDSNTGELFF.

The chain combines TRBV5-1 with TRBJ2-2, with D perhaps TRBD1 (6 bases). V was cut by 2 bases and J by 1 base, with 9 bases left in between. The CDR3 is 15 amino acids. Germline CDR1 is SGHRS and CDR2 is YFSETQ. CDR3 loop: CASSLTTGNTGELFF. Here the CDR3 DNA reads TGCGCCAGCAGCTTAACGACAGGGAACACCGGGGAGCTGTTTTTT. The variable domain in full, with the rest retrieved from reference TRBV5-1 and TRBJ2-2, is KAGVTQTPRYLIKTRGQQVTLSCSPISGHRSVSWYQQTPGQGLQFLFEYFSETQRNKGNFPGRFSGRQFSNSRSEMNVSTLELGDSALYLCASSLTTGNTGELFFGEGSRLTVL.

The J gene is TRBJ2-7, the V gene TRBV5-1, with D possibly matching TRBD1 (5 bases). This CDR3 is 13 amino acids long. Trimming shortened V by 5 bases and J by 1 base, and 10 bases separated the two germline ends. Germline V gives CDR1 SGHRS, CDR2 YFSETQ. CDR3 in DNA: TGCGCCAGCAGGTTAGGGGATTCCTACGAGCAGTACTTC. As protein: CASRLGDSYEQYF.

J is TRBJ2-5 and V is TRBV5-6; D is perhaps TRBD1 (5 bases). This CDR3 has 13 residues. Trimming took off 4 bases at V and 5 bases at J, with 12 bases between the two ends. CDR1 is SGHDT and CDR2 is YYEEEE in the germline V gene. The CDR3 DNA follows: TGTGCCAGCAGCCCCAGACCAGGGGAGACCCAGTACTTC. This sequence encodes CASSPRPGETQYF.

The chain employs TRBV19 and TRBJ1-2, with D possibly being TRBD1 (6 bases). CDR1 is LNHDA, CDR2 SQIVND, per germline (reference sequence). V was cut by 7 bases and J by 5 bases, with 20 bases left in between. CDR3 length: 15 amino acids. CDR3 in amino acids: CASNPQKGVGYGYTF. The CDR3 DNA reads TGTGCCAGTAACCCCCAGAAGGGGGTAGGGTATGGCTACACCTTC.

The rearrangement links TRBV2 to TRBJ1-1; 8 bases match TRBD1. The germline V gene encodes CDR1 SNHLY and CDR2 FYNNEI. J was trimmed by 4 bases and V by 4 bases; bases with no gene match: 2. The length of the CDR3 is 13 residues. The CDR3 loop is CASSGDRGTEAFF. The CDR3 region has the DNA TGTGCCAGCAGTGGTGACAGGGGCACTGAAGCTTTCTTT.